The present TCR beta chain was sequenced within a study of cytomegalovirus exposure and HLA in healthy donors. Study conclusions and caveats: Despite most TCR sequences being rare, some public TCRs occurred in many donors. Researchers counted 164 TCR beta chains as cytomegalovirus-associated.

On this clone itself: Its antigen is not known.

TCRdb's copy holds only in-frame clones and misses some; the assay was immunoSEQ multiplex PCR. The data contain 150,000 to 200,000 clones, 85% of them singletons. The sequencing input was PBMCs. The sequence came from a man aged 18 to 35 in good health and CMV-seropositive.

In DNA, the CDR3 is TGCGCCAGCAGCTTGGTCTTCAGGGGTCAGGAGTACACTGAAGCTTTCTTT. Translated, it gives CASSLVFRGQEYTEAFF. V is TRBV5-1 and J is TRBJ1-1; D perhaps matches TRBD1 (6 bases). Germline-derived CDR1 and CDR2 are SGHRS and YFSETQ. V was pared by 0 bases and J by 3 bases, with 18 bases between. This CDR3 has 17 residues.